The clone carrying this T cell receptor (beta chain) was observed a few times. Its antigen is undetermined. This may be a read error: a much more frequent sequence differs by one nucleotide. In germline, CDR1 is SGHVS, CDR2 FQNEAQ. Between the trimmed V and J ends, which lost 7 bases and 0 bases, there was a span of 17 bases. The CDR3 has 16 residues. The entry originates in a study of T cells in Graves' hyperthyroidism and ophthalmopathy. Study observations and caveats: Ophthalmopathy stood apart from stable hyperthyroidism in a 13 V-J model. Peripheral blood also featured most of the thyroid clonotypes expanded above 0.001.

The TCR beta CDR3 regions underwent amplification using RNA transcripts as the source. In the first-round RT-PCR of the TCR CDR3, the HTBI primer set was used. MiXCR, applied by TCRdb to the multiplex PCR reads, yields one record per CDR3 protein. The sample includes hundreds of thousands of distinct CDR3 sequences, approximately 17% seen only once; the top ten take 15% to 20%. The clonotype originates from a woman under 30 with Graves' ophthalmopathy. The chain recombines TRBV7-8 with TRBJ2-3, with D possibly being TRBD1 (6 bases). The sequencing sample was made of blood. The CDR3 DNA reads TGTGCCAGCAACCAGCCAATCAGGGGCAGCACAGATACGCAGTATTTT. Its protein is CASNQPIRGSTDTQYF.